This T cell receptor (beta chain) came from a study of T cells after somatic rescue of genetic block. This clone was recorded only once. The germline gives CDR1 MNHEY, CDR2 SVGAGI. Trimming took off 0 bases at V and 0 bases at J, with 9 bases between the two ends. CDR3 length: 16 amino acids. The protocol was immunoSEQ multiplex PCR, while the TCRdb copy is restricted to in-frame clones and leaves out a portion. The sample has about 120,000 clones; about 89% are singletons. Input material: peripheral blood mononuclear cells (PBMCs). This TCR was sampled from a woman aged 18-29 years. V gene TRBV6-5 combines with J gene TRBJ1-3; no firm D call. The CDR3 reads CASSYSPRSSGNTIYF. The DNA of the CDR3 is TGTGCCAGCAGTTACTCGCCCCGGAGCTCTGGAAACACCATATATTTT.